This TCR beta chain emerged from a study of spatial heterogeneity in lung cancer. Study background: In raw reads, more than 8.5 appearances on average were recorded for each unique TCR and UMI combination.

Indicated time point: blood at routine non-recurrence follow-up after resection. In each case, whole RNA from tumor, nontumor lung or frozen PBMC was sequenced unsorted. Single TCR cDNA molecules each had their own unique molecular identifier. TCRdb re-derived calls from the 5' RACE reads in MiXCR, one entry per CDR3 protein. The data contain around 44,000 distinct CDR3 sequences, 10% to 13% of them singletons. This clonotype was observed a few times. The germline V gene encodes CDR1 LGHNA and CDR2 YNFKEQ. The CDR3 spans 16 residues. Trimming left V 0 bases short and J 4 bases short, with 15 bases between.

This receptor was taken from a female donor with early-stage non-small cell lung cancer. The sample in question was PBMCs, obtained at follow-up. The chain couples TRBV4-2 to TRBJ1-2; weak D call: TRBD1 (6 bases). In DNA, the CDR3 is TGTGCCAGCAGCCAAGAAGGGCAGGGGAGAAGCTATGGCTACACCTTC. The encoded protein is CASSQEGQGRSYGYTF.